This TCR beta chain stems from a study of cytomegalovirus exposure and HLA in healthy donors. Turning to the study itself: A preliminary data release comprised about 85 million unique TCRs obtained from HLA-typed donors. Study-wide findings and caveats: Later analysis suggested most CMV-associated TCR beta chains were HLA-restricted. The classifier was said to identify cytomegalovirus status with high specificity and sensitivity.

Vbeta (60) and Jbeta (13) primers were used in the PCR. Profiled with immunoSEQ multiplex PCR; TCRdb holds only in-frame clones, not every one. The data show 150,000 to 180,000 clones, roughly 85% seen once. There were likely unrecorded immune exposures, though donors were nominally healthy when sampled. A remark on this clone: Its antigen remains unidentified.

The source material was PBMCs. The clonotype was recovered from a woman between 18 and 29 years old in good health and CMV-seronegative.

In DNA, the CDR3 is TGTGCCATCAGTGCCCAGACAGTAACCTACGAGCAGTACTTC. The encoded protein is CAISAQTVTYEQYF. The chain joins TRBV10-3 to TRBJ2-7, with a weak D call TRBD1 (5 bases). This CDR3 is 14 amino acids long. V lost 4 bases, J lost 2 bases, and 12 bases lay in between. Looked up from germline, CDR1 is ENHRY and CDR2 is SYGVKD.